A single sample is the source of the 28 T cell receptor beta chains below, sequenced in a study of T cells in women clearing cervical HPV infection. The method was immunoSEQ multiplex PCR; TCRdb's version includes in-frame clones alone and lacks a portion of them. Here the sample table reports fewer than 40,000 clones. The sample comprised blood buffy coat. Receptor source: a woman between 18 and 70 years old with a cervical HPV16 infection that either progressed to CIN3+ or cleared (not recorded which).

To note about this clone: Sequencing ends 3 residues short of the CDR3 end; the germline J gene provides the rest. Other DNA sequences of this sample code for an identical CDR3. The chain links TRBV18 to TRBJ2-7; the D gene is possibly TRBD1 (6 bases). Trimming pared 0 bases from V and 1 base from J, leaving 13 bases between. The CDR3 contains 16 residues. Looked up from germline, CDR1 is KGHSH and CDR2 is LQKENI. Here the CDR3 reads CASSPPPGQNSYEQYF. The sequenced CDR3 bases are TGTGCCAGCTCACCACCGCCGGGACAAAATTCCTACGAG.

Worth noting for this clone: Relative to the germline gene, one junction end is altered; a read error may explain this. Read coverage stops 3 residues before the CDR3 terminus; the germline J gene supplies the remainder. The rearrangement links TRBV4-2 to TRBJ2-3, with a tentative D call TRBD2 (6 bases). There are 15 residues in the CDR3. Looked up from germline, CDR1 is LGHNA and CDR2 is YNFKEQ. The CDR3 loop is CASSLRRDRPDTQYF. The CDR3 bases that were read are TGCGCCAGCAGCCTCCGGCGGGATCGGCCAGATACG.

A word on this clone: Read sequence stops 3 residues before the CDR3 end, and the germline J gene provides the missing end. The chain carries TRBV30 and TRBJ2-7, with D perhaps TRBD1 (5 bases). CDR1 and CDR2 (germline): GTSNPN, SVGIG (reference sequence). The CDR3 extends over 14 amino acids. V was pared by 0 bases and J by 0 bases, with 9 bases between. The CDR3 is CAWSVLDNSYEQYF. The sequenced CDR3 bases are TGTGCCTGGAGTGTACTGGACAACTCCTACGAG.

To note about this clone: The CDR3 end falls 3 residues outside the read, so it is completed with the germline J gene. The chain is built from TRBV20-1 and TRBJ2-1; 10 bases are a match to TRBD2. The CDR3 contains 16 residues. The V and J ends lost 2 bases and 4 bases, in that order; junction bases with no gene match: 8. CDR1 is DFQATT, CDR2 SNEGSKA, per germline (reference sequence). The CDR3 reads CSARTFLAGDYNEQFF. Incomplete CDR3 DNA: TGCAGTGCTAGAACATTTCTAGCGGGAGATTACAATGAG.

Notes on this clone: The read terminates 3 residues ahead of where the CDR3 ends, so the germline J gene completes it. The chain joins TRBV7-9 to TRBJ1-4, with D hard to call. V was clipped by 2 bases and J by 3 bases, with 7 bases between them. The CDR3 length is 14 residues. Germline lookup yields CDR1 SEHNR and CDR2 FQNEAQ (reference sequence). Partial CDR3 DNA: TGTGCCAGCAGCTTACAAAGGGCTAATGAAAAA. Translation: CASSLQRANEK. The whole CDR3 is CASSLQRANEKLFF.

A remark on this clone: The read falls 3 residues short of the CDR3 end, and the missing part is taken from the germline J gene. The chain uses TRBV7-6 and TRBJ2-5, with TRBD1 matching over 10 bases. Trimming cost V 3 bases and J 5 bases; bases outside gene matches: 3. The CDR3 loop spans 14 amino acids. Germline CDR1 is SGHVS and CDR2 is FNYEAQ. Here the CDR3 reads CASSLTGGSETQYF. The CDR3 bases that were read are TGTGCCAGCAGCTTGACAGGGGGCTCGGAGACC.

Worth noting for this clone: The CDR3 goes on 3 residues after the read ends, and that part is filled in from the germline J gene. The rearrangement joins TRBV29-1 to TRBJ1-1; maybe TRBD1 (5 bases). V shed 8 bases and J shed 2 bases, with 21 bases lying between them. This CDR3 is 15 amino acids long. Germline CDR1 and CDR2: SQVTM and ANQGSEA. The CDR3 DNA, read in part, is TGCAGCTTCACCCCGGGGGTTCTACAAAACACTGAA. It encodes CSFTPGVLQNTE. The full CDR3 is CSFTPGVLQNTEAFF.

About this clone itself: Read coverage stops 3 residues before the CDR3 terminus; the germline J gene supplies the remainder. The chain links TRBV2 to TRBJ1-1; perhaps TRBD1 as D (6 bases). V lost 10 bases and J lost 0, with 12 bases in between. In germline, CDR1 is SNHLY, CDR2 FYNNEI. The CDR3 consists of 13 residues. Incomplete CDR3 DNA: TGTGCCATCACGGGACACATGAACACTGAA. Residues: CAITGHMNTE. The full CDR3 protein is CAITGHMNTEAFF.

The CDR3 DNA, read in part, is TGCAGTGCTAGGGCCGGACAGGGGACCTTATTGGATACG. Translating gives CSARAGQGTLLDT. The complete CDR3 reads CSARAGQGTLLDTQYF. V is TRBV20-1 and J is TRBJ2-3, with 9 bases fitting TRBD1. The read is 3 residues too short to cover the CDR3 end, so that end is filled in from the germline J gene. V shed 3 bases and J 6 bases; nucleotides not matched to a gene: 13. The CDR3 spans 16 residues. Germline V gene data show CDR1 as DFQATT and CDR2 as SNEGSKA (reference sequence).

Concerning this clone: The read ends 3 residues shy of where the CDR3 ends; the end is completed using the germline J gene. V usage is TRBV5-6 and J usage is TRBJ2-7; TRBD1 matches at 8 bases. V shed 3 bases, J shed 6 bases, and the junction held 8 bases outside the gene matches. The CDR3 is 14 amino acids. Germline CDR1 and CDR2: SGHDT and YYEEEE. The part of the CDR3 DNA that was read is TGTGCCAGCAGCTCCGGGACAGGTTTGGGCGAG. Its protein product is CASSSGTGLGE. The complete CDR3 reads CASSSGTGLGEQYF. Based on the CDR3 plus reference TRBV5-6 and TRBJ2-7, the full variable domain is DAGVTQSPTHLIKTRGQQVTLRCSPKSGHDTVSWYQQALGQGPQFIFQYYEEEERQRGNFPDRFSGHQFPNYSSELNVNALLLGDSALYLCASSSGTGLGEQYFGPGTRLTVT.

Points on this clone: The CDR3 end falls 3 residues outside the read, so it is completed with the germline J gene. The chain joins TRBV5-1 to TRBJ2-1, with 7 positions matching TRBD2. Germline CDR1 and CDR2: SGHRS and YFSETQ. CDR3 size: 15 residues. With 0 bases clipped from V and 4 bases from J, the junction kept 4 bases outside the gene matches. CDR3 loop: CASSLAPGGYNEQFF. Incomplete CDR3 DNA: TGCGCCAGCAGCTTGGCCCCCGGGGGGTACAATGAG.

On this clone itself: Read coverage stops 3 residues before the CDR3 terminus; the germline J gene supplies the remainder. The V call is TRBV2, the J call TRBJ2-2, with a possible D match to TRBD1 (5 bases). Germline CDR1 is SNHLY and CDR2 is FYNNEI. This CDR3 has 12 residues. With 8 bases removed from V and 6 bases from J, the gap between germline ends came to 10 bases. The CDR3: CASRGQSGELFF. The sequenced part of the CDR3 DNA is TGTGCCAGCCGAGGACAATCCGGGGAG.

Details on this clone: The CDR3 end is not reached by the read, which stops 3 residues before it; the germline J gene fills it in. This chain joins TRBV5-6 and TRBJ2-7, with D uncertain. Per germline, CDR1 SGHDT and CDR2 YYEEEE. The germline V and J ends were trimmed by 1 base and 1 base, with 12 bases remaining between them. The CDR3 totals 15 residues. The CDR3 sequence: CASSLLGRRSYEQYF. The part of the CDR3 DNA that was read is TGTGCCAGCAGCTTGTTGGGCAGGCGATCCTACGAG.

Details on this clone: The sequence runs out 3 residues before the end of the CDR3; the remainder is reconstructed from the germline J gene. The V and J genes are TRBV28 and TRBJ1-4, with D perhaps TRBD1 (5 bases). This CDR3 spans 14 amino acids. The V gene's germline CDR1 is MDHEN and CDR2 SYDVKM. V shed 3 bases and J shed 6 bases, with 11 bases lying between them. CDR3 residues: CASSFSRGHEKLFF. The part of the CDR3 DNA that was read is TGTGCCAGCAGTTTCTCAAGGGGTCATGAAAAA.

The sequenced part of the CDR3 DNA is TGTGCCAGCAGTTTAAGGCTGGCCCCAGATACG. This codes for CASSLRLAPDT. In full, the CDR3 is CASSLRLAPDTQYF. The chain employs TRBV12-3 or TRBV12-4 and TRBJ2-3; no firm D call. The read ends 3 residues early relative to the CDR3; the germline J gene fills the gap. V lost 2 bases and J 4 bases, leaving 10 bases between the germline ends. The CDR3 is 14 amino acids.

To note about this clone: Read coverage stops 3 residues before the CDR3 terminus; the germline J gene supplies the remainder. The chain joins TRBV19 to TRBJ1-2; 9 nucleotides match TRBD1. Germline V gene data show CDR1 as LNHDA and CDR2 as SQIVND (reference sequence). This CDR3 has 17 residues. Trimming removed 7 bases from V and 2 bases from J; junction bases left unmatched: 14. The CDR3 reads CASTPAGQGIPNYGYTF. The covered CDR3 bases are TGTGCCAGTACCCCCGCGGGACAGGGTATCCCGAACTATGGC.

Regarding this clone: The CDR3 goes on 3 residues after the read ends, and that part is filled in from the germline J gene. The chain links TRBV14 to TRBJ2-1, with 9 positions matching TRBD2. CDR1 SGHDN and CDR2 FVKESK come from the germline V gene. The CDR3 is 19 amino acids. After removal of 0 bases from V and 4 bases from J, the junction contained 13 bases not matched to a gene. CDR3 DNA (partial): TGTGCCAGCAGCCAAGATCTAAGCGGGAGGTCAAGCCGGTACAATGAG. Translating it yields CASSQDLSGRSSRYNE. The whole CDR3 reads CASSQDLSGRSSRYNEQFF.

With regard to this clone: The CDR3 goes on 3 residues after the read ends, and that part is filled in from the germline J gene. This chain joins TRBV2 and TRBJ1-3; D gene ambiguous. CDR1 and CDR2 (germline): SNHLY, FYNNEI. This CDR3 has 14 residues. With 3 bases removed from V and 0 bases from J, the gap between germline ends came to 6 bases. CDR3 in amino acids: CASSEGPSGNTIYF. The CDR3 bases that were read are TGTGCCAGCAGTGAGGGCCCCTCTGGAAACACC.

On this clone: The CDR3 is cut off 3 residues early in the read; its end comes from the germline J gene. This chain uses TRBV5-1 with TRBJ2-7; 13 bases map to TRBD2. This CDR3 region has 16 residues. V trimming: 2 bases; J trimming: 5 bases; junction bases outside the gene matches: 7. In germline, CDR1 is SGHRS, CDR2 YFSETQ. The sequenced CDR3 bases are TGCGCCAGCAGCTTTGGACTAGCGGGAGTTTGGGACGAG. Its protein product is CASSFGLAGVWDE. The whole CDR3 region reads CASSFGLAGVWDEQYF.

With respect to this clone: Read coverage stops 3 residues before the CDR3 terminus; the germline J gene supplies the remainder. The V and J genes are TRBV20-1 and TRBJ2-7, with D uncertain. The CDR3 length is 15 residues. From germline, CDR1 is DFQATT and CDR2 SNEGSKA (reference sequence). V gave up 0 bases and J gave up 2 bases, with 14 bases separating them. The sequenced CDR3 bases are TGCAGTGCTAGAGATCCGAGTCTTTCGGCCTACGAG. Protein sequence: CSARDPSLSAYE. In full, the CDR3 reads CSARDPSLSAYEQYF.

For this clone: The read gets to within 3 residues of the CDR3 end, and the germline J gene fills in the rest. The J gene is TRBJ2-7, the V gene TRBV20-1; TRBD2 matches at 7 bases. CDR1 is DFQATT, CDR2 SNEGSKA, per germline (reference sequence). The junction had 11 bases not matched to a gene; V was cut back by 6 bases and J by 0 bases. This CDR3 is 15 amino acids long. CDR3 DNA, as far as it was read: TGCAGTGCGCGCCCTGGGAGGGGCCGCTCCTACGAG. Encoded protein: CSARPGRGRSYE. The whole CDR3 reads CSARPGRGRSYEQYF.

Notes on this clone: The read gets to within 3 residues of the CDR3 end, and the germline J gene fills in the rest. The chain joins TRBV20-1 to TRBJ1-1; 7 nucleotides align to TRBD1. Unmatched junction bases numbered 5, after V lost 3 bases and J lost 4 bases. In germline, CDR1 is DFQATT, CDR2 SNEGSKA (reference sequence). There are 13 residues in the CDR3. CDR3 bases read: TGCAGTGCTAGTCCGACAGGGTTCACTGAA. This translates into CSASPTGFTE. From start to end, the CDR3 is CSASPTGFTEAFF.

Points on this clone: The observed sequence ends 3 residues before the CDR3 terminus, with the missing tail filled in from the germline J gene. The chain is built from TRBV20-1 and TRBJ2-7; TRBD2 aligns across 10 bases. CDR3 length: 16 amino acids. Trimming at V came to 2 bases and at J to 0 bases, leaving 7 bases not matched to a gene. The germline V gene encodes CDR1 DFQATT and CDR2 SNEGSKA (reference sequence). Partial CDR3 DNA: TGCAGTGCTAGACGCCCCGCTAGCGGGAGCTCCTACGAG. Amino acids: CSARRPASGSSYE. The whole CDR3 sequence is CSARRPASGSSYEQYF.

As for this clone: The DNA is omitted, as the CDR3 cannot be located on it reliably, and the CDR3 follows TCRdb's listing. The chain uses TRBV7-2 and TRBJ2-5; the D call of TRBD2 is as the table states it, not checked on the DNA. CDR1 SGHTA and CDR2 FQGNSA come from the germline V gene. The CDR3 region is 15 residues in length, termini included. CDR3 residues: CASSFLWGGGETQYF.

A note on this clone: The CDR3 goes on 3 residues after the read ends, and that part is filled in from the germline J gene. This chain links TRBV11-2 with TRBJ1-2; the D gene is possibly TRBD1 (5 bases). From germline, CDR1 is SGHAT and CDR2 FQNNGV. The CDR3 sequence is 15 residues long. V lost 4 bases and J lost 5, with 17 bases in between. CDR3 bases read: TGTGCCAGCAGCTCCCAGGGACTTATGCGTTATGGC. Translating it yields CASSSQGLMRYG. The whole CDR3 sequence is CASSSQGLMRYGYTF. The variable domain in full, completed from reference TRBV11-2 and TRBJ1-2, reads EAGVAQSPRYKIIEKRQSVAFWCNPISGHATLYWYQQILGQGPKLLIQFQNNGVVDDSQLPKDRFSAERLKGVDSTLKIQPAKLEDSAVYLCASSSQGLMRYGYTFGSGTRLTVV.

Worth noting for this clone: The read falls 3 residues short of the CDR3 end, and the missing part is taken from the germline J gene. The chain uses TRBV20-1 and TRBJ2-5; 13 bases align to TRBD2. Germline V lookup: CDR1 DFQATT, CDR2 SNEGSKA (reference sequence). Trimming removed 6 bases from V and 5 bases from J; junction bases left unmatched: 3. The CDR3 consists of 13 residues. CDR3 in amino acids: CSASGLAGETQYF. CDR3 DNA (partial): TGCAGTGCCTCGGGACTAGCGGGGGAGACC.

About this clone itself: The observed sequence ends 3 residues before the CDR3 terminus, with the missing tail filled in from the germline J gene. The V and J genes are TRBV28 and TRBJ1-3; D unresolved. From germline, CDR1 is MDHEN and CDR2 SYDVKM. V was shortened by 4 bases and J by 6 bases, with 7 bases between the two germline ends. This CDR3 has 12 amino acids. Partial CDR3 DNA: TGTGCCAGCAGTTCCCAGGAAAACACC. Encoded protein: CASSSQENT. The full CDR3 is CASSSQENTIYF.

About this clone: The sequence runs out 3 residues before the end of the CDR3; the remainder is reconstructed from the germline J gene. This sequence joins TRBV28 and TRBJ1-3; weak D call: TRBD1 (5 bases). This CDR3 contains 14 residues. Trimming removed 3 bases from V and 0 bases from J, with 6 bases in between. Germline V gives CDR1 MDHEN, CDR2 SYDVKM. The CDR3 is CASSLGGSGNTIYF. Incomplete CDR3 DNA: TGTGCCAGCAGTTTGGGGGGCTCTGGAAACACC.